This T cell receptor beta chain came from a study of CD8 T cells in Susac syndrome (dated by TCRdb to the late 2010s). Regarding the complete study: Whether CD8+ T cell activation and differentiation in Susac syndrome was antigen driven was tested using repertoire sequencing. Results and caveats for the whole study, not just this receptor: The TCR sequencing and HLA analysis was acknowledged to have included a relatively small number of individuals.

High-throughput TCR beta sequencing profiled peripheral blood CD8+ and CD4+ T cells from healthy donors, Susac syndrome patients and multiple sclerosis patients. Treatment-naive patients with stable or active relapsing-remitting disease fulfilling revised McDonald criteria were used as multiple sclerosis controls. Bulk CD8+ and CD4+ T cells were purified by magnetic negative isolation, while CD8+ TEMRA cells were enriched using FACS. Blood was drawn into EDTA tubes, processed within 24 hours, and PBMCs were isolated by density gradient centrifugation. PBMCs intended for TCR sequencing were cryopreserved in liquid nitrogen and were subsequently thawed in a 37 degrees C water bath. Purity of sorted or isolated CD4+, CD8+ and CD8+ TEMRA cells was at least 90%. A note on this clonotype: Its antigen has not been determined. Per-base quality was not reported, and no clone a single base away is much larger than it.

RNA was extracted using the RNeasy kit, and about 0.5 to 1 ug of the RNA was reverse transcribed with random hexamers. The immunoSEQ multiplex PCR assay, which covers 54 Vbeta and 13 Jbeta segments, was used to amplify TCR beta CDR3 regions. PCR amplification bias was corrected by using a synthetic template baseline for primer optimization and computational correction. The paper's data handling went like this. Only productive sequences were kept, with reads annotated to V, D and J genes according to IMGT and analyzed in immunoSEQ Analyzer. Clonality was calculated as one minus the Shannon entropy normalized by log2 of the number of productive unique sequences. For each patient and control, public and private clones were evaluated among the 100 most prevalent clones. A clone was defined as Susac-specific if it was absent from the healthy and MS cohorts, from 1052 published viral clones and from other ImmuneACCESS disease sequences. TCRdb cleaned the public reads at Q25 with fastp, built clones with MiXCR and kept in-frame beta chains. Under each unique CDR3 protein, matching rows form one entry showing the most common genes and DNA. The V and J calls shown here were made by TCRdb, not taken from the authors' results. Here the sample has about 200,000 distinct CDR3 sequences; approximately 95% occur a single time. The ten biggest clones cover around 0.08% of the sample.

Trimming at the junction amounts to 2 bases on V and 7 bases on J, and the germline ends lie 14 bases apart. The germline V gene (reference sequence) provides CDR1 GTSNPN and CDR2 SVGIG. Reading from cysteine to phenylalanine, the CDR3 counts 13 amino acids. The entry retains the CDR3 DNA only, 39 bases that are in frame from base 1. The material sequenced was CD4+ T cells from PBMCs. The chain uses TRBV30 and TRBJ1-2, with the identity of the D gene unclear. This clonotype was obtained from a human donor with multiple sclerosis. The sequence in DNA is TGTGCCTGGAGTCGACCTGGAGAGAGTGGCTACACCTTC. The resulting protein is CAWSRPGESGYTF.